A single sample gave rise to the 28 T cell receptor beta chains below, sequenced in a study of glioma-infiltrating T cells. Amplification of TCR alpha and beta CDR3 regions from RNA used iRepertoire nested multiplex PCR. From the multiplex PCR reads, TCRdb called clonotypes with MiXCR, one entry per CDR3 protein. The data contain fewer than 250,000 distinct CDR3 sequences, 32% of them singletons. Sequenced input: glioma tissue, nonneoplastic brain tissue, or PBMCs (not recorded which). Receptor source: a human donor with low-grade glioma or glioblastoma, undergoing nonglioma brain surgery, or in good health (not recorded which).

The CDR3 sequence: CASSQGNLGRTNEKLFF. In DNA form, the CDR3 reads TGCGCCAGCAGCCAAGGAAATTTGGGGCGGACTAATGAAAAACTGTTTTTT. The V gene is TRBV4-1, the J gene TRBJ1-4, with D perhaps matching TRBD1 (5 bases). Trimming removed 1 base from V and 2 bases from J, with 14 bases in between. The CDR3 is 17 amino acids. The V gene's germline CDR1 is MGHRA and CDR2 YSYEKL.

The chain is built from TRBV24-1 and TRBJ2-5, with TRBD2 as a possible D gene (6 bases). Looked up from germline, CDR1 is KGHDR and CDR2 is SFDVKD. V lost 8 bases and J 11 bases, leaving 29 bases between the germline ends. CDR3 size: 16 residues. The chain's CDR3 is CATIDSGLAAAGGQYF. The CDR3 nucleotides are TGTGCCACCATTGACTCCGGATTGGCGGCAGCCGGGGGTCAGTACTTC.

Concerning this clonotype: Given a much more abundant clone one base away, this may be a read error. The chain employs TRBV7-3 and TRBJ2-1, with D unresolved. V was pared by 1 base and J by 13 bases, with 17 bases between. The CDR3 length is 14 residues. From germline, CDR1 is SGHTA and CDR2 FQGTGA. As DNA, the CDR3 is TGTGCCAGCAGCTTAAGGGGTGAAGCCTTTGGTCAGTTCTTC. Protein product: CASSLRGEAFGQFF.

This clonotype was seen at least ten times. CDR3: CASSPSGERGEQYF. The DNA of the CDR3 is TGTGCCAGCTCACCATCCGGGGAAAGAGGCGAGCAGTACTTC. V is TRBV18 and J is TRBJ2-7, with D tentatively TRBD2 (5 bases). Germline values: CDR1 KGHSH, CDR2 LQKENI. V was clipped by 2 bases and J by 6 bases, with 14 bases between them. The CDR3 loop spans 14 amino acids.

This clonotype was observed many times. The V call is TRBV6-4, the J call TRBJ2-3; weak D call: TRBD1 (5 bases). The germline gives CDR1 MRHNA, CDR2 SNTAGT. Trimming stripped 0 bases from V and 6 bases from J, with 13 bases between. The CDR3 extends over 15 amino acids. The CDR3 sequence: CASSDSAQGVDTQYF. The CDR3 DNA reads TGTGCCAGCAGTGACTCCGCTCAAGGGGTGGATACGCAGTATTTT.

V usage is TRBV4-2 and J usage is TRBJ2-6; D not resolved. V lost 0 bases and J 1 base, leaving 13 bases between the germline ends. The germline V gene encodes CDR1 LGHNA and CDR2 YNFKEQ. This CDR3 contains 18 residues. CDR3 sequence reads: CASSQDLSGVSGANVLTF. Here the CDR3 DNA reads TGTGCCAGCAGCCAAGATCTTAGTGGGGTTTCTGGGGCCAACGTCCTGACTTTC.

Of note for this clonotype: A junction end diverges from the germline sequence, so it may reflect a read error. This chain links TRBV18 with TRBJ2-6; D remains unclear. CDR1 KGHSH and CDR2 LQKENI come from the germline V gene. The CDR3 loop spans 18 amino acids. The CDR3 is CASSPRIPNDSGDNVLTF. DNA for the CDR3: TGTGCCAGCTCACCCCGAATACCTAACGACTCTGGGGACAACGTCCTGACTTTC.

Worth noting for this clonotype: At one end the junction does not follow the germline gene, possibly because of a read error. V usage is TRBV3-1 and J usage is TRBJ1-1; 9 nucleotides match TRBD1. The CDR3 totals 13 residues. CDR1 LGHDT and CDR2 YNNKEL come from the germline V gene (reference sequence). The CDR3 protein is CTSSRTGATEAFF. CDR3 coding DNA: TGTACCAGCAGCCGGACAGGGGCCACTGAAGCTTTCTTT. Full variable domain (remainder filled in from reference TRBV3-1 and TRBJ1-1): DTAVSQTPKYLVTQMGNDKSIKCEQNLGHDTMYWYKQDSKKFLKIMFSYNNKELIINETVPNRFSPKSPDKAHLNLHINSLELGDSAVYFCTSSRTGATEAFFGQGTRLTVV.

Ten or more counts support this clonotype. The gene calls are TRBV7-2 and TRBJ1-3; no clear D gene. Trimming removed 1 base from V and 1 base from J, with 8 bases in between. Germline V gene sequence: CDR1 SGHTA, CDR2 FQGNSA. This CDR3 has 15 amino acids. CDR3 coding DNA: TGTGCCAGCAGCTTAGTCGGAGCTTCTGGAAACACCATATATTTT. Its translation is CASSLVGASGNTIYF.

V and J are TRBV29-1 and TRBJ2-1, with D possibly called TRBD1 or TRBD2 (6 bases each). This CDR3 has 12 amino acids. Trimming took 7 bases from V and 10 from J, leaving 17 bases between them. Per germline, CDR1 SQVTM and CDR2 ANQGSEA. Here the CDR3 reads CSALEGGYEQFF. The DNA of the CDR3 is TGCAGCGCCCTGGAGGGGGGCTACGAGCAGTTCTTC.

This clonotype has at least ten counts. The V gene is TRBV27, the J gene TRBJ1-4; D is uncertain. The V end was cut by 2 bases, the J end by 0 bases, with 7 bases between. CDR3 size: 15 residues. Germline V lookup: CDR1 MNHEY, CDR2 SMNVEV (reference sequence). The CDR3 protein is CASSLGPSTNEKLFF. DNA of the CDR3: TGTGCCAGCAGTTTAGGGCCTTCAACTAATGAAAAACTGTTTTTT.

This clonotype has ten or more counts. The rearrangement joins TRBV6-2 or TRBV6-3 to TRBJ2-2; D gene unclear. Trimming took 2 bases from V and 7 from J, leaving 8 bases between them. Germline V gene lookup returns CDR1 MNHEY and CDR2 SVGEGT. The CDR3 loop spans 13 amino acids. The CDR3 bases are TGTGCCAGCAGTTACAGAATGAGCGGGGAGCTGTTTTTT. Protein product: CASSYRMSGELFF.

This clonotype was counted many times. As DNA, the CDR3 is TGCAGTGCTTTTTCCGGGACAGGGGTCGGAGAGACCCAGTACTTC. It translates to CSAFSGTGVGETQYF. The V call is TRBV20-1, the J call TRBJ2-5, with TRBD1 matching over 10 bases. The germline gives CDR1 DFQATT, CDR2 SNEGSKA (reference sequence). CDR3 size: 15 residues. V lost 5 bases, J lost 4 bases, and 10 bases stayed unmatched.

This clonotype turned up a few times. The J gene is TRBJ2-7, the V gene TRBV7-9; D remains unclear. CDR1 and CDR2 (germline): SEHNR, FQNEAQ (reference sequence). The V end was cut by 4 bases, the J end by 3 bases, with 13 bases between. This CDR3 spans 14 amino acids. This chain's CDR3 is CASSSFDLNYEQYF. The CDR3 DNA reads as TGTGCCAGCAGCTCCTTTGACCTCAACTACGAGCAGTACTTC.

This clonotype was detected ten times or more. This sequence joins TRBV28 and TRBJ1-2, with 8 bases lining up with TRBD1. The CDR3 has 13 amino acids. With 6 bases clipped from V and 4 bases from J, the junction kept 4 bases outside the gene matches. The germline V gene has CDR1 MDHEN and CDR2 SYDVKM. CDR3 loop: CASSPGQVYGYTF. In nucleotides, the CDR3 is TGTGCCAGCAGCCCGGGACAGGTCTATGGCTACACCTTC.

The sample holds many counts of this clonotype. V usage is TRBV27 and J usage is TRBJ2-1, with D uncertain. Germline V gene data show CDR1 as MNHEY and CDR2 as SMNVEV (reference sequence). Trimming removed 3 bases at V and 0 bases at J, with 3 bases between. CDR3 length equals 13 residues. The DNA of the CDR3 is TGTGCCAGCAGTTTCAACTCCTACAATGAGCAGTTCTTC. It encodes CASSFNSYNEQFF.

Comments on this clonotype: Since a much larger clone is just one base distant, this may be a read error. This chain connects TRBV5-4 to TRBJ2-3, with D unresolved. Germline V lookup: CDR1 SGHNT, CDR2 YYREEE (reference sequence). CDR3 length: 16 amino acids. V shed 1 base and J shed 2 bases, with 14 bases lying between them. The CDR3 region has the DNA TGTGCCAGCAGCTTGCCTCGGGCAGCACACACAGATACGCAGTATTTT. Protein: CASSLPRAAHTDTQYF.

This chain links TRBV6-6 with TRBJ1-1; D not resolved. The CDR3 loop spans 14 amino acids. Germline CDR1 and CDR2: MNHNY and SVGAGI (reference sequence). V lost 0 bases, J lost 6 bases, and 11 bases lay in between. In nucleotides, the CDR3 is TGTGCCAGCAGTTACTCGTGCGCCGGGCCTGAAGCTTTCTTT. Translating gives CASSYSCAGPEAFF.

V gene TRBV19 combines with J gene TRBJ2-7; 10 bases are a match to TRBD2. The CDR3 is 14 residues long. Germline V CDR1 and CDR2: LNHDA, SQIVND (reference sequence). The J segment lost 4 bases and the V segment lost 2 bases, leaving 2 bases of the junction unmatched. As DNA, the CDR3 is TGTGCCAGTAGTATATCTAGCGGGAGTTACGAGCAGTACTTC. Translated: CASSISSGSYEQYF.

This clonotype has more than one count but fewer than ten. The chain has TRBV5-4 and TRBJ2-3; TRBD2 agrees at 10 bases. J was trimmed by 2 bases and V by 1 base; bases with no gene match: 4. The CDR3 is made up of 16 amino acids. Looked up from germline, CDR1 is SGHNT and CDR2 is YYREEE (reference sequence). The CDR3 DNA follows: TGTGCCAGCAGCTTGCTAGCGGGAGTTATCACAGATACGCAGTATTTT. Translation gives CASSLLAGVITDTQYF.

The sample holds many counts of this clonotype. This sequence joins TRBV12-3 or TRBV12-4 and TRBJ1-5; D may be TRBD1 (5 bases). The CDR3 loop spans 17 amino acids. V was shortened by 2 bases and J by 4 bases, with 18 bases between the two germline ends. The CDR3 here is CASSLMSGQGVNQPQHF. Here the CDR3 DNA reads TGTGCCAGCAGTTTAATGTCAGGGCAAGGGGTAAATCAGCCCCAGCATTTT.

The chain joins TRBV27 to TRBJ2-7; 9 bases are a match to TRBD2. The CDR3 runs to 15 residues. Germline-derived CDR1 and CDR2 are MNHEY and SMNVEV (reference sequence). With 5 bases clipped from V and 1 base from J, the junction kept 6 bases outside the gene matches. The CDR3 DNA sequence: TGTGCCAGCAGTCGCGGACTAGCGAGTTCCTACGAGCAGTACTTC. Protein product: CASSRGLASSYEQYF.

A word on this clonotype: Given a much more abundant clone one base away, this may be a read error. The chain joins TRBV29-1 to TRBJ2-1; no clear D gene. Germline CDR1 reads SQVTM; CDR2 reads ANQGSEA. The CDR3 spans 12 residues. CDR3 nucleotides: TGCAGCGTTGAACCAGGTCCGTCTGAGCAGTTATTC. Protein product: CSVEPGPSEQLF.

The chain uses TRBV6-2 or TRBV6-3 and TRBJ1-1; D is unresolved. Germline values: CDR1 MNHEY, CDR2 SVGEGT. V dropped 7 bases and J dropped 2 bases, with 14 bases sitting between them. This CDR3 is built from 14 residues. The CDR3 region is CASIWGGLNTEAFF. CDR3 sequence (DNA): TGTGCCAGCATTTGGGGTGGGCTTAACACTGAAGCTTTCTTT.

This clonotype was detected only once. At one end, the junction sequence differs from germline, possibly due to a read error. This rearrangement joins TRBV27 to TRBJ2-3; a possible D gene is TRBD2 (5 bases). The CDR3 consists of 12 residues. Germline V lookup: CDR1 MNHEY, CDR2 SMNVEV (reference sequence). CDR3 sequence: CARSLRGNTQYF. The CDR3 nucleotides read TGTGCCAGAAGTTTAAGAGGGAATACGCAGTATTTT.

This clonotype was counted at least ten times. The gene calls are TRBV15 and TRBJ1-5; no definite D call. CDR3 length equals 14 residues. Germline V lookup: CDR1 LNHNV, CDR2 YYDKDF (reference sequence). V was pared by 5 bases and J by 1 base, with 9 bases between. Here the CDR3 reads CATSRFHSNQPQHF. CDR3 coding DNA: TGTGCCACCAGCCGGTTCCACAGCAATCAGCCCCAGCATTTT.

Concerning this clonotype: A much larger clone lies one base from this, so it may be a read error. The J gene is TRBJ2-2, the V gene TRBV29-1, with a possible D match to TRBD1 (6 bases). Germline V gives CDR1 SQVTM, CDR2 ANQGSEA. The CDR3 runs to 12 residues. CDR3 residues: CRAGVNTGELFF. The CDR3 coding sequence is TGCAGGGCAGGGGTAAACACCGGGGAGCTGTTTTTT.

There are many counts of this clonotype. V is TRBV28 and J is TRBJ2-7; 11 bases are shared with TRBD2. Germline CDR1 reads MDHEN; CDR2 reads SYDVKM. The V segment lost 2 bases and the J segment 0 bases; nucleotides outside the gene matches: 0. CDR3 length: 15 residues. This CDR3 is CASSLGTSGSYEQYF. DNA of the CDR3: TGTGCCAGCAGTTTAGGGACTAGCGGCTCCTACGAGCAGTACTTC.